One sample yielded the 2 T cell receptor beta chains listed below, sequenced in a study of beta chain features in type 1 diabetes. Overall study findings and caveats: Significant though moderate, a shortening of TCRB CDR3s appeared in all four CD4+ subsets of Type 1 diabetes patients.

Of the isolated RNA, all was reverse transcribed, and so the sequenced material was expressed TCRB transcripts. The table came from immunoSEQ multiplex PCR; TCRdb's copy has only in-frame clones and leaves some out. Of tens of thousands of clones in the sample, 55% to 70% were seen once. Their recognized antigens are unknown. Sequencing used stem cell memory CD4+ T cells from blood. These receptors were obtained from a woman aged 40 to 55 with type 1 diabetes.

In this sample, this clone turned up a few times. The CDR3 region is CASSYGQAEPEAFF. CDR3 in DNA: TGTGCCAGCAGTTACGGACAGGCGGAACCTGAAGCTTTCTTT. V and J are TRBV6-5 and TRBJ1-1, with 7 bases identical to TRBD1. The CDR3 totals 14 residues. With V trimmed by 2 bases and J by 6 bases, 6 bases remained unmatched. Germline-derived CDR1 and CDR2 are MNHEY and SVGAGI.

CDR3 DNA: TGTGCCAGTCGTTTAGCGGGAGGTTATGGAGAGCAGTACTTC. This translates into CASRLAGGYGEQYF. The chain couples TRBV28 to TRBJ2-7, with 10 bases matching TRBD2. The trim removed 9 bases at V and 7 bases at J, leaving 12 bases unmatched. Germline V gives CDR1 MDHEN, CDR2 SYDVKM. This CDR3 has 14 residues.